What follows are 2 T cell receptor beta chains derived from one specimen sequenced in a study of cytomegalovirus exposure and HLA in healthy donors. PCR involved 60 Vbeta and 13 Jbeta primers. TCRdb's table, derived via immunoSEQ multiplex PCR, lists solely in-frame clones and lacks some. This table has fewer than 70,000 clones, roughly 70% appearing once. The specimen sequenced was PBMCs. These receptors all stem from a man aged 45-65 years in good health and CMV-seronegative.

CDR3 in amino acids: CASGLPSPGQGGYSYGYTF. The DNA of the CDR3 is TGTGCCAGCGGCCTACCCTCACCGGGACAGGGAGGTTATAGCTATGGCTACACCTTC. The gene calls are TRBV19 and TRBJ1-2; 9 nucleotides match TRBD1. Germline V gene sequence: CDR1 LNHDA, CDR2 SQIVND (reference sequence). The length of the CDR3 is 19 residues. J lost 4 bases, V lost 9 bases, and 24 bases had no gene match.

The V gene is TRBV7-2, the J gene TRBJ2-1, with D unresolved. This CDR3 spans 16 amino acids. Germline CDR1 reads SGHTA; CDR2 reads FQGNSA. V was pared by 5 bases and J by 0 bases, with 14 bases between. As DNA, the CDR3 is TGTGCCAGCAGCCCGAGGTCCCGATTCTCCTACAATGAGCAGTTCTTC. Translated, it gives CASSPRSRFSYNEQFF.